This TCR beta chain was recovered during a study of blood T cell repertoires in COVID-19 (dated by TCRdb to about 2020). Describing the broader study: Samples from collaborators originated in the United States, Italy and Spain and spanned both the acute and convalescent phases of COVID-19. The prospective study material was composed of cDNA or gDNA derived from T cells, B-cell-depleted T cells, or PBMCs. Deeply sampled blood TCRbeta repertoires from subjects exposed to, actively infected with, or recovered from COVID-19 were included in the dataset. A freely available public database, intended as a resource for researchers studying the immune response to SARS-CoV-2, is where the repertoires were released. Samples came from the ongoing ImmuneRACE study (first 160 participants) plus 1,254 subjects from 6 global collaborators. The sample metadata nearly always contained a de-identified subject ID, COVID-19 status, age in years and sex. Where available, HLA class I and class II types were taken from metadata supplied by the sample provider and were not determined by assay-based typing. On the study overall, not on this receptor specifically: Clinical and demographic metadata were provided uncurated, with the amount varying by source and participant.

The immunoSEQ Assay, a bias-controlled multiplex PCR, was used to amplify TCRbeta CDR3 regions from genomic DNA. Regarding the original processing steps: Nucleated cell counts per sample were estimated from amplification of reference gene primers within the assay. To quantify the absolute abundance of each unique TCRbeta CDR3 rearrangement, sequence reads were collapsed and filtered. For each sample, productive Simpson clonality was calculated by taking the square root of Simpson's diversity index across productive rearrangements. The source is immuneACCESS, and TCRdb retained only in-frame sequences with V and J called. Part of the clones is not carried over; for the studies checked, unresolved V genes explain less than half of this, and the remainder is unexplained. V, J and clone size were drawn from that table, and D and trimming were deduced from the DNA. The sample has about 140,000 clones on record, roughly 80% of them singletons. 16% of the sample rests with the top ten.

Points on this clone: This receptor's antigen is unknown. No much larger clone exists at a distance of one base, and base qualities are not known.

Whole blood was collected in K2EDTA tubes by collaborating institutions according to the institutions' own protocols. For TCRbeta analysis, collaborators shipped samples in one of three forms: frozen whole blood, isolated PBMCs, or DNA extracted from either of those sample types. Sequenced sample: peripheral blood. This receptor was taken from a man in his fifties with acute or convalescent COVID-19.

The DNA is as follows: TGTGCCAGTAGTGTCCGGAACACTGAAGCTTTCTTT. Its protein is CASSVRNTEAFF. The chain is encoded by TRBV19 joined to TRBJ1-1, with no reliable assignment of the D segment. V is cut by 5 bases and J by 1 base, and the space between the germline ends is 5 bases. CDR1 and CDR2, looked up from the germline V gene (reference sequence), are LNHDA and SQIVND. Including cysteine and phenylalanine, the CDR3 has 12 amino acids. Only the CDR3 DNA is retained, 36 bases long and in frame from the first base.